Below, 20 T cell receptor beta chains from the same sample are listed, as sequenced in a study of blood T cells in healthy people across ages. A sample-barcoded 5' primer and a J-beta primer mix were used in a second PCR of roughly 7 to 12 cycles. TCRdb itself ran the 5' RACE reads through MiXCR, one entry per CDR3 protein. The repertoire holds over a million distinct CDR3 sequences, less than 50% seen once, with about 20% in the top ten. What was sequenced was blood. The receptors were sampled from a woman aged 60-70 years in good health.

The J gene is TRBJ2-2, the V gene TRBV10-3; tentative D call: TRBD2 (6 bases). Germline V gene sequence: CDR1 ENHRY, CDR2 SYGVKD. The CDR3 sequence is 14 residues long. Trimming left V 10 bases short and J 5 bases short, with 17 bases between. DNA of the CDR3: TGTGCCACCAACCGGGACGGGGGAACCGGGGAGCTGTTTTTT. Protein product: CATNRDGGTGELFF.

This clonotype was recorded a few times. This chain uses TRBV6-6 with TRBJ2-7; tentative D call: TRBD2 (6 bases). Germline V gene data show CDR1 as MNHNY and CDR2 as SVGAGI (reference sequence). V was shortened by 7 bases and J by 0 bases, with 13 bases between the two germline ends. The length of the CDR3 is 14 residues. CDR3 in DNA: TGTGCCAGCAAAATCCGGGACTCCTCCTACGAGCAGTACTTC. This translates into CASKIRDSSYEQYF.

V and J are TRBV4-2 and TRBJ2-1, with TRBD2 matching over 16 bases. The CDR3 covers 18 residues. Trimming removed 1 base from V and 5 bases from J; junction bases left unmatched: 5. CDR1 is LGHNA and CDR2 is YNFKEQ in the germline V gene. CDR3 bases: TGTGCCAGCAGCCAAGGGGGACTAGCGGGAGGGCCTAACAATGAGCAGTTCTTC. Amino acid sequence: CASSQGGLAGGPNNEQFF.

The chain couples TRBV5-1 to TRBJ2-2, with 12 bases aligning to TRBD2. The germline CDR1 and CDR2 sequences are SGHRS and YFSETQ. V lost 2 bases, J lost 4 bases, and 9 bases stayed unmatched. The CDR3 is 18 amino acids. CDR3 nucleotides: TGCGCCAGCAGCTTTATGCTAGCGGGAGGGCCGGGCACCGGGGAGCTGTTTTTT. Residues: CASSFMLAGGPGTGELFF.

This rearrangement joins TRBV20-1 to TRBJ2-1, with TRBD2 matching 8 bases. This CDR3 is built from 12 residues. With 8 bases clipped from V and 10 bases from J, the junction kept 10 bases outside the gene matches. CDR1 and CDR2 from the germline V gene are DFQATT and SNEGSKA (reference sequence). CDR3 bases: TGCAGTACCACCGGGACTAGTCAAGAGCAGTTCTTC. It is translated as CSTTGTSQEQFF.

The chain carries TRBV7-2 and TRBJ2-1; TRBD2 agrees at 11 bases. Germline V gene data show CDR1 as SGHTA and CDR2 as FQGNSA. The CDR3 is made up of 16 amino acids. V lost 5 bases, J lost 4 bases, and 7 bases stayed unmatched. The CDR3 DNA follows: TGTGCCAGCAGCCCCTCTAGCGGGAGGACTTACAATGAGCAGTTCTTC. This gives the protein CASSPSSGRTYNEQFF.

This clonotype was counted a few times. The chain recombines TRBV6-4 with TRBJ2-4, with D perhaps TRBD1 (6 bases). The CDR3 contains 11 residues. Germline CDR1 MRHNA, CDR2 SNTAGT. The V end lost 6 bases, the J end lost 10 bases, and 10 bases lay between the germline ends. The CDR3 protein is CASRDSFIQYF. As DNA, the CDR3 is TGTGCCAGCAGGGACAGCTTTATTCAGTACTTC.

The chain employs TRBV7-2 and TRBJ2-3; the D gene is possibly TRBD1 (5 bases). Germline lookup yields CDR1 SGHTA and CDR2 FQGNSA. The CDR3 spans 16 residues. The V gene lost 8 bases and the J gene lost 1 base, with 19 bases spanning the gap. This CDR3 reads CASGHGQGLRTDTQYF. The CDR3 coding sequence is TGTGCCAGCGGCCACGGGCAGGGATTGCGCACAGATACGCAGTATTTT.

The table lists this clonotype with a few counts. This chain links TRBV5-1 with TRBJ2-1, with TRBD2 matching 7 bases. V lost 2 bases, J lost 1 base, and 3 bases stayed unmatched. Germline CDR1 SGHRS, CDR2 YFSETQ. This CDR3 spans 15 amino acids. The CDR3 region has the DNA TGCGCCAGCAGCTTTACTAGCGTGTCCTACAATGAGCAGTTCTTC. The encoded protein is CASSFTSVSYNEQFF.

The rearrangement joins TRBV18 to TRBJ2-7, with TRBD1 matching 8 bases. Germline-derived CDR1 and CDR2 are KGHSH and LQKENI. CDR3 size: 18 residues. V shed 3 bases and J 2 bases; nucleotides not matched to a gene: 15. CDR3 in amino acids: CASSPVFSRPGGTYEQYF. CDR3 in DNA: TGTGCCAGCTCACCGGTCTTTAGCCGCCCAGGGGGCACCTACGAGCAGTACTTC.

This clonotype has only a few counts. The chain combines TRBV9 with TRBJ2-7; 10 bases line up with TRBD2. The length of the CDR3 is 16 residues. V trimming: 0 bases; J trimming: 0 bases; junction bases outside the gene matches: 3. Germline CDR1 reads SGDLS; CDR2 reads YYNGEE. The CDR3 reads CASSVGTSGSSYEQYF. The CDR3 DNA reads TGTGCCAGCAGCGTAGGGACTAGCGGAAGCTCCTACGAGCAGTACTTC.

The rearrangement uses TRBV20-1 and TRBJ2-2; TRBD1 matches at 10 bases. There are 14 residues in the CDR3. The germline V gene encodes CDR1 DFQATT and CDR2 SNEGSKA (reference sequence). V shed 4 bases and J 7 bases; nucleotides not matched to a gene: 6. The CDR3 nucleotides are TGCAGTGCTACCAGACAGGGGGCCGGCGGGGAGCTGTTTTTT. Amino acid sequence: CSATRQGAGGELFF.

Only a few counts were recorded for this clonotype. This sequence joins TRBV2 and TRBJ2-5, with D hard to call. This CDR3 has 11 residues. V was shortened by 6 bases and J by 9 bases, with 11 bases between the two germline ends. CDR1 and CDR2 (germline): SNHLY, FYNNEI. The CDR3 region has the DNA TGTGCCAGCAGCCACCCCAGACCCCAGTACTTC. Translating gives CASSHPRPQYF.

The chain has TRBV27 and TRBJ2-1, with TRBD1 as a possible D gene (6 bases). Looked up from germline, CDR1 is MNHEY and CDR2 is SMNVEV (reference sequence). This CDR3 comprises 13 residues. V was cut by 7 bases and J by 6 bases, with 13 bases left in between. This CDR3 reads CASTPGARNEQFF. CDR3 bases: TGTGCCAGCACCCCAGGGGCCCGCAATGAGCAGTTCTTC.

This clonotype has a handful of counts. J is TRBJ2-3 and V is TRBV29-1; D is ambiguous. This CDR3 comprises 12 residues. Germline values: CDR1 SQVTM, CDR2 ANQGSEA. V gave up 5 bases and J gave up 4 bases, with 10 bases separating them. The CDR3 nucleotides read TGCAGCGTTAGGGTTTTTGCAGATACGCAGTATTTT. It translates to CSVRVFADTQYF.

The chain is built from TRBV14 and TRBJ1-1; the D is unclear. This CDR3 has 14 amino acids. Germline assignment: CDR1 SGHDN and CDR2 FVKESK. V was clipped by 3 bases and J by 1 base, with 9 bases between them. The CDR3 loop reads CASSQVRSNTEAFF. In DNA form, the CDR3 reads TGTGCCAGCAGCCAGGTTCGGTCGAACACTGAAGCTTTCTTT. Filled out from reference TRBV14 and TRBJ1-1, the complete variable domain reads EAGVTQFPSHSVIEKGQTVTLRCDPISGHDNLYWYRRVMGKEIKFLLHFVKESKQDESGMPNNRFLAERTGGTYSTLKVQPAELEDSGVYFCASSQVRSNTEAFFGQGTRLTVV.

CDR3 sequence (DNA): TGCAGTGCTCCTTTAGCGGGAGACTACAATGAGCAGTTCTTC. This codes for CSAPLAGDYNEQFF. The genes are TRBV20-1 and TRBJ2-1, with TRBD2 identical over 9 bases. Germline CDR1 DFQATT, CDR2 SNEGSKA (reference sequence). Losses at the gene ends were 5 bases for V and 3 bases for J; bases not matched to a gene: 5. The CDR3 sequence is 14 residues long.

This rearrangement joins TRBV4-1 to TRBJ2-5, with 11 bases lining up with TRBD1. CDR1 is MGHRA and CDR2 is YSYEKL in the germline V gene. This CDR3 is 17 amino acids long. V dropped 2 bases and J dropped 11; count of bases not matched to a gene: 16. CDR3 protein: CASSQLVGTGGPNEQYF. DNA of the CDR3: TGCGCCAGCAGCCAACTGGTCGGGACAGGGGGTCCCAATGAGCAGTACTTC.

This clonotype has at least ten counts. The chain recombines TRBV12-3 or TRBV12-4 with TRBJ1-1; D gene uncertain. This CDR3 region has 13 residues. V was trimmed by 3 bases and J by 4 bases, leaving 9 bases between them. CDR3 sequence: CASSFGWGTEAFF. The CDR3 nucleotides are TGTGCCAGCAGTTTCGGGTGGGGCACTGAAGCTTTCTTT.

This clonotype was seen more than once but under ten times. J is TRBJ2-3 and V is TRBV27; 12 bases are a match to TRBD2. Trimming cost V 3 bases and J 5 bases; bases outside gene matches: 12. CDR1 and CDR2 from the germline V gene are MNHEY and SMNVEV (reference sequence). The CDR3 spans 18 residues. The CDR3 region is CASSFYPPSGRARDTQYF. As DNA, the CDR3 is TGTGCCAGCAGTTTCTACCCCCCTAGCGGGAGGGCCAGAGATACGCAGTATTTT.